Below, 22 T cell receptor beta chains from the same sample are listed, as sequenced in a study of T cell responses to AZD1222 COVID-19 vaccine. Using immunoSEQ multiplex PCR, the repertoire was profiled, and TCRdb retains in-frame clones only, with some absent. The sample lists under 170,000 clones; 85% to 95% were seen once. The sequences come from peripheral blood, collected on day 0 of AZD1222 vaccination. These receptors all come from an adult in good health.

V is TRBV7-9 and J is TRBJ2-1; 15 bases map to TRBD2. The CDR3 sequence is 16 residues long. Germline CDR1 reads SEHNR; CDR2 reads FQNEAQ (reference sequence). V lost 5 bases and J lost 9; bases outside the gene matches: 8. The CDR3 DNA is TGTGCCAGCAGCCGTGGACTAGCGGGAGGGCCAGGTGAGCAGTTCTTC. This sequence encodes CASSRGLAGGPGEQFF.

The V and J genes are TRBV2 and TRBJ2-3, with 12 nucleotides matching TRBD2. Germline-derived CDR1 and CDR2 are SNHLY and FYNNEI. This CDR3 has 16 amino acids. V lost 5 bases, J lost 6 bases, and 9 bases stayed unmatched. CDR3 sequence (DNA): TGTGCCAGCAGTCCCGGACTAGCGGGATCTCGCGATACGCAGTATTTT. Its translation: CASSPGLAGSRDTQYF. Supplemented by reference TRBV2 and TRBJ2-3, the full variable domain reads EPEVTQTPSHQVTQMGQEVILRCVPISNHLYFYWYRQILGQKVEFLVSFYNNEISEKSEIFDDQFSVERPDGSNFTLKIRSTKLEDSAMYFCASSPGLAGSRDTQYFGPGTRLTVL.

The rearrangement links TRBV7-2 to TRBJ1-1; D gene uncertain. The CDR3 is made up of 15 amino acids. V was clipped by 3 bases and J by 8 bases, with 19 bases between them. Germline CDR1 reads SGHTA; CDR2 reads FQGNSA. CDR3 nucleotides: TGTGCCAGCAGCTTTAATTGGTTGGGCAAGAACGAAGCTTTCTTT. Encoded protein: CASSFNWLGKNEAFF.

The chain couples TRBV12-2 to TRBJ2-6; TRBD2, as called in the table, went unchecked against the DNA. TRBV12-2 is designated a pseudogene. The CDR3 is 13 amino acids. Written as DNA, the CDR3 is TGTGCAAGTCGAGCCTCTGGGGCCAACGTCCTGACTTTC. Amino acid sequence: CASRASGANVLTF.

This rearrangement joins TRBV18 to TRBJ1-1; D is undetermined. V lost 3 bases, J lost 5 bases, and 10 bases lay in between. The length of the CDR3 is 13 residues. Per the germline V gene, CDR1 is KGHSH and CDR2 is LQKENI. CDR3 nucleotide sequence: TGTGCCAGCTCACCCTCTGGGCTTACTGAAGCTTTCTTT. As protein: CASSPSGLTEAFF.

The chain combines TRBV6-6 with TRBJ1-6; D is uncertain. Per germline, CDR1 MNHNY and CDR2 SVGAGI (reference sequence). V shed 2 bases and J shed 10 bases, with 6 bases lying between them. The CDR3 has 12 amino acids. CDR3 coding DNA: TGTGCCAGCAGTTACGGGGAGTCACCCCTCCACTTT. It yields the protein CASSYGESPLHF.

This clone has just one count. This chain links TRBV5-1 with TRBJ2-1; TRBD1 is a possible D gene (7 bases). V shed 2 bases and J shed 12 bases, with 9 bases lying between them. The CDR3 covers 11 residues. CDR1 and CDR2 (germline): SGHRS, YFSETQ. CDR3 in DNA: TGCGCCAGCAGCTTTCAGGGGGGGCAGTTCTTC. This encodes CASSFQGGQFF.

This clone was seen just once. The chain employs TRBV5-4 and TRBJ1-5; D may be TRBD1 (5 bases). Trimming cost V 2 bases and J 11 bases, with 32 bases left between them. CDR3 length: 19 residues. Looked up from germline, CDR1 is SGHNT and CDR2 is YYREEE (reference sequence). In DNA form, the CDR3 reads TGTGCCAGCAGCTTTCCCACCGCCCAGAACCGGGGGGAAAGAGGGGCCCAGCATTTT. The encoded protein is CASSFPTAQNRGERGAQHF. The complete variable domain, with remaining parts taken from reference TRBV5-4 and TRBJ1-5, reads ETGVTQSPTHLIKTRGQQVTLRCSSQSGHNTVSWYQQALGQGPQFIFQYYREEENGRGNFPPRFSGLQFPNYSSELNVNALELDDSALYLCASSFPTAQNRGERGAQHFGDGTRLSIL.

The gene calls are TRBV10-3 and TRBJ2-7; D gene unclear. The length of the CDR3 is 17 residues. V was shortened by 0 bases and J by 0 bases, with 15 bases between the two germline ends. The germline gives CDR1 ENHRY, CDR2 SYGVKD. Here the CDR3 reads CAISESRPLGDSYEQYV. The CDR3 DNA is TGTGCCATCAGTGAGTCGAGGCCTCTCGGAGACTCCTACGAGCAGTACGTC.

The J gene is TRBJ1-5, the V gene TRBV28; 7 bases agree with TRBD1. V gave up 8 bases and J gave up 5 bases; unmatched junction bases: 12. Germline V lookup: CDR1 MDHEN, CDR2 SYDVKM. This CDR3 spans 15 amino acids. The CDR3 here is CASCSGGQRHQPQHF. The CDR3 DNA follows: TGTGCCAGCTGCAGTGGGGGACAGCGCCATCAGCCCCAGCATTTT. Together with reference TRBV28 and TRBJ1-5, the CDR3 gives the full variable domain: DVKVTQSSRYLVKRTGEKVFLECVQDMDHENMFWYRQDPGLGLRLIYFSYDVKMKEKGDIPEGYSVSREKKERFSLILESASTNQTSMYLCASCSGGQRHQPQHFGDGTRLSIL.

The table lists this clone with a count of one. The chain uses TRBV10-2 and TRBJ2-3; 8 bases match TRBD2. Germline CDR1 reads WSHSY; CDR2 reads SAAADI. The V and J ends lost 10 bases and 7 bases, in that order; junction bases with no gene match: 16. The CDR3 has 15 residues. The CDR3: CATTIGGRGAYTQYF. CDR3 in DNA: TGCGCCACAACTATTGGGGGGCGGGGGGCTTATACGCAGTATTTT.

V and J are TRBV3-1 (or the pseudogene TRBV3-2) and TRBJ1-3; TRBD1 agrees at 7 bases. The CDR3 length is 14 residues. CDR1 LGHDT and CDR2 YNNKEL come from the germline V gene (reference sequence). V trimming: 5 bases; J trimming: 4 bases; junction bases outside the gene matches: 5. As DNA, the CDR3 is TGTGCCAGCAGCGCGAGGGACAGCGGAAACACCATATATTTT. Its translation is CASSARDSGNTIYF.

The chain joins TRBV11-2 to TRBJ1-5; 8 bases match TRBD1. Trimming removed 5 bases from V and 3 bases from J; junction bases left unmatched: 6. The CDR3 contains 15 residues. Germline CDR1 SGHAT, CDR2 FQNNGV. The CDR3 DNA sequence: TGTGCCAGCAGCCAAGGACAGGGCTTCAATCAGCCCCAGCATTTT. Translated: CASSQGQGFNQPQHF.

This chain links TRBV5-1 with TRBJ2-5; perhaps TRBD1 as D (6 bases). CDR3 length: 16 amino acids. In germline, CDR1 is SGHRS, CDR2 YFSETQ. Trimming left V 4 bases short and J 5 bases short, with 21 bases between. The CDR3 loop reads CASSPVGAGESETQYF. The CDR3 DNA reads as TGCGCCAGCAGCCCTGTTGGGGCAGGGGAGTCGGAGACCCAGTACTTC.

The chain employs TRBV9 and TRBJ1-6; 8 nucleotides match TRBD1. Germline CDR1 SGDLS, CDR2 YYNGEE. The trim removed 3 bases at V and 7 bases at J, leaving 6 bases unmatched. CDR3 size: 15 residues. The CDR3 nucleotides are TGTGCCAGCAGCGGGGACAGGTGGCGGAATTCACCCCTCCACTTT. Protein product: CASSGDRWRNSPLHF. Full variable domain (rest looked up from reference TRBV9 and TRBJ1-6): DSGVTQTPKHLITATGQRVTLRCSPRSGDLSVYWYQQSLDQGLQFLIQYYNGEERAKGNILERFSAQQFPDLHSELNLSSLELGDSALYFCASSGDRWRNSPLHFGNGTRLTVT.

J is TRBJ2-3 and V is TRBV28; D perhaps matches TRBD1 (5 bases). V was clipped by 6 bases and J by 4 bases, with 8 bases between them. CDR1 is MDHEN, CDR2 SYDVKM, per germline. The CDR3 is 12 residues long. Here the CDR3 reads CASRAGSDTQYF. CDR3 in DNA: TGTGCCAGCAGGGCAGGGTCAGATACGCAGTATTTT.

This chain connects TRBV3-1 (or the pseudogene TRBV3-2) to TRBJ2-3, with D tentatively TRBD2 (5 bases). Germline-derived CDR1 and CDR2 are LGHDT and YNNKEL (reference sequence). Trimming took off 5 bases at V and 10 bases at J, with 13 bases between the two ends. There are 12 residues in the CDR3. The CDR3 is CASSFLRASQYF. DNA for the CDR3: TGTGCCAGCAGCTTCTTGAGGGCGTCGCAGTATTTT.

CDR3 region: CASSRIRDINSPLHF. DNA for the CDR3: TGTGCCAGCAGCCGAATCCGGGACATAAATTCACCCCTCCACTTT. This chain links TRBV27 with TRBJ1-6; D might be TRBD1 (6 bases). Per germline, CDR1 MNHEY and CDR2 SMNVEV (reference sequence). V was pared by 6 bases and J by 7 bases, with 16 bases between. The CDR3 consists of 15 residues.

The chain uses TRBV5-1 and TRBJ1-1, with D unresolved. There are 13 residues in the CDR3. Trimming pared 0 bases from V and 11 bases from J, leaving 14 bases between. Germline CDR1 reads SGHRS; CDR2 reads YFSETQ. This CDR3 reads CASSLDPGSLAFF. CDR3 DNA: TGCGCCAGCAGCTTGGATCCGGGAAGTTTGGCTTTCTTT.

This sequence joins TRBV5-1 and TRBJ1-1; D remains unclear. The CDR3 covers 15 residues. The germline V gene encodes CDR1 SGHRS and CDR2 YFSETQ. V was clipped by 5 bases and J by 2 bases, with 16 bases between them. The CDR3 DNA reads as TGCGCCAGCAGAAAGGAAACAACCCTTAACACTGAAGCTTTCTTT. Translation: CASRKETTLNTEAFF.

V gene TRBV18 combines with J gene TRBJ1-3; D is possibly TRBD1 (5 bases). V shed 6 bases and J shed 0 bases, with 24 bases lying between them. There are 19 residues in the CDR3. Germline V CDR1 and CDR2: KGHSH, LQKENI. The CDR3 is CASSTHQVDSVSSGNTIYF. The CDR3 region has the DNA TGTGCCAGCTCTACACACCAAGTCGACAGTGTCAGCTCTGGAAACACCATATATTTT.

The V and J genes are TRBV2 and TRBJ1-1; TRBD1 is a possible D gene (5 bases). This CDR3 spans 13 amino acids. Germline V gene lookup returns CDR1 SNHLY and CDR2 FYNNEI. V was shortened by 8 bases and J by 0 bases, with 10 bases between the two germline ends. CDR3 DNA sequence: TGTGCCAGCTGGGGACCCTTGAACACTGAAGCTTTCTTT. It is translated as CASWGPLNTEAFF.